Below, 8 T cell receptor beta chains from the same sample are listed, as sequenced in a study. TCRdb re-called the 5' RACE reads through MiXCR, storing one row per CDR3 protein. This sample has about 43,000 distinct CDR3 sequences; more than 20% occur once, and the top ten carry 4.3%. Tregs were sorted as CD4+CD25+CD127-/low cells. Material: Tregs sorted from a lymph node. These receptors came from a female donor with breast cancer.

The V gene is TRBV30, the J gene TRBJ1-6; TRBD1 might be the D (5 bases). The V end lost 2 bases, the J end lost 10 bases, and 18 bases lay between the germline ends. This CDR3 comprises 15 residues. The germline V gene has CDR1 GTSNPN and CDR2 SVGIG (reference sequence). The CDR3 sequence: CAWSPGHGGESPLHF. In DNA, the CDR3 is TGTGCCTGGAGTCCCGGACACGGCGGAGAATCACCCCTCCACTTT.

There are many counts of this clonotype. V is TRBV20-1 and J is TRBJ2-3, with 8 bases aligning to TRBD1. CDR1 is DFQATT and CDR2 is SNEGSKA in the germline V gene (reference sequence). This CDR3 region has 14 residues. Trimming took 5 bases from V and 2 from J; bases not matched to a gene: 6. CDR3 protein: CSASDRANTDTQYF. CDR3 sequence (DNA): TGCAGTGCTTCGGACAGGGCCAACACAGATACGCAGTATTTT.

The V and J genes are TRBV28 and TRBJ2-7, with TRBD2 matching over 9 bases. V lost 3 bases to trimming and J lost 5 bases; unmatched junction nucleotides: 20. CDR1 and CDR2 from the germline V gene are MDHEN and SYDVKM. The CDR3 is made up of 19 amino acids. The CDR3 DNA is TGTGCCAGCAGTTTTGCCCTTCTTGAGAGTAGCGGGAGAAGTGACGAGCAGTACTTC. Translated, it gives CASSFALLESSGRSDEQYF.

This rearrangement joins TRBV7-3 to TRBJ2-1, with TRBD1 identical over 9 bases. The CDR3 extends over 16 amino acids. Trimming took 5 bases from V and 6 from J; bases not matched to a gene: 11. CDR1 SGHTA and CDR2 FQGTGA come from the germline V gene. The CDR3 nucleotides are TGTGCCAGCAGCACCCCGGGACAGGGATCAGTCAATGAGCAGTTCTTC. Its protein product is CASSTPGQGSVNEQFF.

The chain combines TRBV7-9 with TRBJ1-1, with 7 bases matching TRBD1. In germline, CDR1 is SEHNR, CDR2 FQNEAQ (reference sequence). The length of the CDR3 is 14 residues. V was pared by 5 bases and J by 1 base, with 4 bases of the junction left unmatched. Here the CDR3 reads CASSAWDRNTEAFF. In DNA form, the CDR3 reads TGTGCCAGCAGCGCCTGGGACAGGAACACTGAAGCTTTCTTT.

This clonotype is medium-sized in the sample. The chain combines TRBV9 with TRBJ2-7; 11 nucleotides match TRBD1. Germline trimming cut 4 bases from V and 0 bases from J; bases unmatched to any gene: 9. Germline assignment: CDR1 SGDLS and CDR2 YYNGEE. The CDR3 extends over 17 amino acids. DNA for the CDR3: TGTGCCAGCAGCCCGGGAGGAGGGACAGGGGGCTCCTACGAGCAGTACTTC. This encodes CASSPGGGTGGSYEQYF.

The gene calls are TRBV24-1 and TRBJ2-5; a possible D gene is TRBD2 (5 bases). V lost 4 bases to trimming and J lost 5 bases, with 10 bases between them. CDR3 length: 13 amino acids. Looked up from germline, CDR1 is KGHDR and CDR2 is SFDVKD. The CDR3 spells CATSEETGETQYF. The CDR3, as DNA: TGTGCCACCAGTGAAGAAACGGGGGAGACCCAGTACTTC.

This clonotype has a count of ten or more. The V gene is TRBV4-1, the J gene TRBJ2-5; 10 bases match TRBD2. With 4 bases clipped from V and 4 bases from J, the junction kept 3 bases outside the gene matches. Germline-derived CDR1 and CDR2 are MGHRA and YSYEKL. The CDR3 length is 14 residues. In DNA form, the CDR3 reads TGCGCCAGCAGCCTTAGCGGGAGGACAGAGACCCAGTACTTC. Translated, it gives CASSLSGRTETQYF.